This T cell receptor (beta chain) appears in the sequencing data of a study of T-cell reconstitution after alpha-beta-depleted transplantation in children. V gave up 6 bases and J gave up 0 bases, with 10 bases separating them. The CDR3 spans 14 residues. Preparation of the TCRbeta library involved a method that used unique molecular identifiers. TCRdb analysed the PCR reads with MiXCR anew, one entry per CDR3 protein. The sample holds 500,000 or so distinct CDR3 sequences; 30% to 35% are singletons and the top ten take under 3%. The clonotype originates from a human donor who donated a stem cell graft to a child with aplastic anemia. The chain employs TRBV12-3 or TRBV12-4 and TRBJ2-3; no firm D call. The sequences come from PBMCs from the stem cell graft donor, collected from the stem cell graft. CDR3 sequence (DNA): TGTGCCAGCAGCCACGACCACAGCACAGATACGCAGTATTTT. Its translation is CASSHDHSTDTQYF.